This is a list of T cell receptor beta chains from one sample in a study of cytomegalovirus exposure and HLA in healthy donors. Profiling relied on immunoSEQ multiplex PCR, and the TCRdb table lists in-frame clones only, not all of them. In the table there are 150,000 to 250,000 clones, roughly 85% of which are singletons. Sequences were obtained from PBMCs. The receptors were gathered from a woman between 50 and 59 years old in good health and CMV-seronegative. Both conserved end residues are part of each CDR3.

TRBV7-3,TRBJ2-2,CASSFSGRGGELFF
TRBV18,TRBJ2-1,CASSPSGSYNEQFF
TRBV5-4,TRBJ1-1,CASSRTTVNTEAFF
TRBV4-1,TRBJ2-1,CASSRDRDSREQFF
TRBV7-2,TRBJ2-1,CASSLSTPSYNEQFF
TRBV29-1,TRBJ2-5,CSVGDTEREAGKTQYF
TRBV7-2,TRBJ1-2,CASSSPTGRGSYGYTF
TRBV19,TRBJ2-7,CATAGTSAHEQYF
TRBV29-1,TRBJ1-4,CSVGGSAHWGEKLFF
TRBV6-5,TRBJ2-1,CASSRQGSSYNEQFF
TRBV25-1,TRBJ2-2,CASSGRVGLAGHPGELFF
TRBV28,TRBJ1-2,CASTFTQGFYGYTF
TRBV7-3,TRBJ2-3,CASSPSVTDTQYF
TRBV2,TRBJ2-1,CASSELPGQGREQFF
TRBV28,TRBJ2-5,CASSLLPQGNQETQYF
TRBV28,TRBJ1-4,CASSDLADSREKLFF
TRBV9,TRBJ2-1,CASSVAPDRGYGEQFF